One sample yielded the 10 T cell receptor beta chains listed below, sequenced in a study. TCRdb analysed the 5' RACE reads with MiXCR anew, one entry per CDR3 protein. This sample has some 40,000 distinct CDR3 sequences; about a fifth occur once, and the top ten carry about 4.5%. Treg sorting used a CD4+CD25+CD127-/low gate. The specimen was Tregs sorted from a lymph node. The receptor source for this set is a female donor with breast cancer.

The chain joins TRBV12-3 or TRBV12-4 to TRBJ1-1, with unresolved D. CDR3 size: 14 residues. V lost 6 bases, J lost 8 bases, and 19 bases lay in between. CDR3 sequence (DNA): TGTGCCAGCAGATTACAGATTTCCGCGGTCGAAGCTTTCTTT. It specifies CASRLQISAVEAFF.

At least ten counts were recorded for this clonotype. The chain recombines TRBV9 with TRBJ2-3; D unclear. V shed 4 bases and J shed 6 bases, with 21 bases lying between them. This CDR3 comprises 16 residues. CDR1 is SGDLS and CDR2 is YYNGEE in the germline V gene. In DNA form, the CDR3 reads TGTGCCAGCAGCACCTTAACCGGGTCCCCCACGGATACGCAGTATTTT. It yields the protein CASSTLTGSPTDTQYF.

This clonotype was observed many times. The chain carries TRBV7-2 and TRBJ2-5; D gene ambiguous. Germline V gives CDR1 SGHTA, CDR2 FQGNSA. The V end lost 4 bases, the J end lost 4 bases, and 7 bases lay between the germline ends. The CDR3 is 12 residues long. The DNA of the CDR3 is TGTGCCAGCAGCTCAATCGGAGAGACCCAGTACTTC. Protein sequence: CASSSIGETQYF.

This sequence joins TRBV28 and TRBJ2-1; weak D call: TRBD2 (6 bases). CDR1 is MDHEN and CDR2 is SYDVKM in the germline V gene. The V end lost 0 bases, the J end lost 8 bases, and 17 bases lay between the germline ends. This CDR3 has 16 residues. CDR3 in DNA: TGTGCCAGCAGTTTATGGCGGACTACACTTAGTGATGAGCAGTTCTTC. Its translation: CASSLWRTTLSDEQFF.

The table lists this clonotype with a few counts. This rearrangement joins TRBV20-1 to TRBJ2-7; 7 bases are shared with TRBD2. The J segment lost 4 bases and the V segment lost 0 bases, leaving 9 bases of the junction unmatched. Per germline, CDR1 DFQATT and CDR2 SNEGSKA (reference sequence). The CDR3 contains 15 residues. In nucleotides, the CDR3 is TGCAGTGCTAGAGAGGTGACTAGCAGGAGGTACGAGCAGTACTTC. Translating gives CSAREVTSRRYEQYF.

This clonotype was counted only a few times. The chain has TRBV6-6 and TRBJ2-1; D may correspond to TRBD1 or TRBD2 (5 bases each). V lost 0 bases and J 5 bases, leaving 11 bases between the germline ends. CDR3 size: 15 residues. Germline CDR1 is MNHNY and CDR2 is SVGAGI (reference sequence). DNA of the CDR3: TGTGCCAGCAGTTACTCGACCGGGACGAACAATGAGCAGTTCTTC. It specifies CASSYSTGTNNEQFF.

This clonotype was detected ten times or more. The genes are TRBV4-1 and TRBJ2-1; 13 positions agree with TRBD2. Germline CDR1 MGHRA, CDR2 YSYEKL. J gave up 4 bases and V 1 base, and 4 bases lay outside the gene matches. The CDR3 is 17 amino acids. CDR3 in amino acids: CASSQVRTSGRYNEQFF. The DNA of the CDR3 is TGCGCCAGCAGCCAAGTCAGGACTAGCGGGAGATACAATGAGCAGTTCTTC.

The V call is TRBV20-1, the J call TRBJ2-1; TRBD2 might be the D (6 bases). Per the germline V gene, CDR1 is DFQATT and CDR2 is SNEGSKA (reference sequence). CDR3 size: 12 residues. V was pared by 3 bases and J by 8 bases, with 11 bases between. Written as DNA, the CDR3 is TGCAGTGCTAGGATGACTAGTCATGAGCAGTTCTTC. As protein: CSARMTSHEQFF.

Remarks on this clonotype: At one end, the junction sequence differs from germline, possibly due to a read error. V usage is TRBV7-6 and J usage is TRBJ2-7; possible D gene TRBD2, 5 bases. The CDR3 runs to 15 residues. Germline loops: CDR1 SGHVS, CDR2 FNYEAQ. The CDR3 DNA sequence: TGTGCCAGCAGCTTAGTGGACGGGATGAATTACGAGCTGTACTTC. Translating gives CASSLVDGMNYELYF.

This chain joins TRBV18 and TRBJ2-5, with D uncertain. CDR3 length equals 12 residues. The germline V and J ends were trimmed by 3 bases and 0 bases, with 2 bases remaining between them. Germline CDR1 and CDR2: KGHSH and LQKENI. This CDR3 reads CASSPNQETQYF. The DNA for the CDR3 is TGTGCCAGCTCACCTAACCAAGAGACCCAGTACTTC.